This T cell receptor (beta chain) was found in a study of cytomegalovirus exposure and HLA in healthy donors. Broader study findings: In presence/absence analyses, roughly uniform sequencing depth across donors was assumed.

Primers for the PCR totalled 60 Vbeta and 13 Jbeta. The table came from immunoSEQ multiplex PCR; TCRdb's copy has only in-frame clones and leaves some out. The profile shows some 160,000 clones, approximately 83% of them singletons. A word on this clone: Its antigen remains unknown.

Deletions cut 4 bases from V and 3 bases from J, with 10 bases between. The CDR3 contains 13 residues. CDR1 is SGHRS, CDR2 YFSETQ, per germline. The gene calls are TRBV5-1 and TRBJ2-5; perhaps TRBD1 as D (5 bases). The TCR was taken from a woman under 30 in good health and CMV-seronegative. Sequenced input: PBMCs. The CDR3 is CASSLQGEETQYF. The CDR3 DNA sequence: TGCGCCAGCAGCCTCCAGGGTGAAGAGACCCAGTACTTC. Complete variable domain (other parts from reference TRBV5-1 and TRBJ2-5): KAGVTQTPRYLIKTRGQQVTLSCSPISGHRSVSWYQQTPGQGLQFLFEYFSETQRNKGNFPGRFSGRQFSNSRSEMNVSTLELGDSALYLCASSLQGEETQYFGPGTRLLVL.